Listed here is a single TCR beta chain. These data belong to a study of blood T cell repertoires in COVID-19. As for the study in general: Some COVID-19 samples were acute and others convalescent; all came from the United States, Italy and Spain. Nucleic acid was either cDNA or gDNA, and it came from T cells, B-cell-depleted T cells, or PBMCs.

In the original analysis: Reference gene primer amplification gave nucleated cell count estimates. Sequenced by immunoSEQ multiplex PCR; TCRdb stores in-frame clones only, minus some. That table is the source of V, J and clone size, and D and trimming were worked out from the DNA. The sample comprises approximately 140,000 clones, around 80% of which are singletons, and 3% to 4.5% rests with the top ten. Sequencing input: peripheral blood. The sequence derives from a man aged 55-75 years with acute or convalescent COVID-19.

CDR3 in amino acids: CASSPYRGVYEQYF. The CDR3, as DNA: TGTGCCAGCAGTCCCTACAGGGGGGTCTACGAGCAGTACTTC. The genes are TRBV28 and TRBJ2-7; 8 bases are a match to TRBD1. V shed 5 bases and J 3 bases; nucleotides not matched to a gene: 6. This CDR3 is built from 14 residues. Looked up from germline, CDR1 is MDHEN and CDR2 is SYDVKM. The complete variable domain, with remaining parts taken from reference TRBV28 and TRBJ2-7, reads DVKVTQSSRYLVKRTGEKVFLECVQDMDHENMFWYRQDPGLGLRLIYFSYDVKMKEKGDIPEGYSVSREKKERFSLILESASTNQTSMYLCASSPYRGVYEQYFGPGTRLTVT.